The 10 T cell receptor beta chains reported below all come from one sample, sequenced in a study of blood T cell repertoires in COVID-19. Libraries were prepared by immunoSEQ multiplex PCR; TCRdb keeps only in-frame clonotypes and omits some of them. The profile shows 200,000 to 250,000 clones, around four fifths of them singletons. Sequences were obtained from peripheral blood. These TCRs come from a woman aged 60-75 years who had recovered from COVID-19.

The chain uses TRBV6-4 and TRBJ2-5; 10 bases line up with TRBD2. This CDR3 has 17 amino acids. After removal of 8 bases from V and 0 bases from J, the junction contained 12 bases not matched to a gene. Germline assignment: CDR1 MRHNA and CDR2 SNTAGT. The CDR3 region has the DNA TGTGCCAGCGGGGGACTAGCGTTCGGGCAGTACCAAGAGACCCAGTACTTC. Amino acids: CASGGLAFGQYQETQYF.

The chain employs TRBV12-3 or TRBV12-4 and TRBJ2-7; D gene ambiguous. The CDR3 length is 12 residues. The V end lost 5 bases, the J end lost 2 bases, and 7 bases lay between the germline ends. The CDR3 sequence is CASSHDTYEQYF. CDR3 nucleotides: TGTGCCAGCAGTCACGACACCTACGAGCAGTACTTC.

J is TRBJ1-5 and V is TRBV24-1, with D possibly matching TRBD1 (5 bases). CDR1 is KGHDR and CDR2 is SFDVKD in the germline V gene. V was clipped by 4 bases and J by 4 bases, with 7 bases between them. The CDR3 has 13 amino acids. As DNA, the CDR3 is TGTGCCACCAGTGAGGCAGGGAATCAGCCCCAGCATTTT. Protein: CATSEAGNQPQHF.

This sequence joins TRBV7-9 and TRBJ1-5; D gene unclear. The CDR3 runs to 18 residues. V lost 3 bases to trimming and J lost 0 bases, with 18 bases between them. Germline V gene data show CDR1 as SEHNR and CDR2 as FQNEAQ (reference sequence). The CDR3 nucleotides are TGTGCCAGCAGCTTTTACGAGGGCACAGAATATAGCAATCAGCCCCAGCATTTT. Protein product: CASSFYEGTEYSNQPQHF.

Concerning this clone itself: The junction departs from germline at one end; a sequencing error may be responsible. The chain recombines TRBV7-7 with TRBJ1-1; possible D gene TRBD1, 6 bases. This CDR3 has 16 amino acids. Germline CDR1 reads SSHAT; CDR2 reads FNYEAQ (reference sequence). In DNA form, the CDR3 reads TGTGCTAGCAGCCTCCACTTGGACAGAGACTACACTGAAGCTTTCTTT. It translates to CASSLHLDRDYTEAFF.

This clone was observed once. This chain connects TRBV6-5 to TRBJ1-5, with D hard to call. The length of the CDR3 is 14 residues. Trimming removed 0 bases at V and 6 bases at J, with 9 bases between. Germline assignment: CDR1 MNHEY and CDR2 SVGAGI. CDR3 sequence (DNA): TGTGCCAGCAGTTACTCGAGGGATAGTCAGCCCCAGCATTTT. Its translation: CASSYSRDSQPQHF.

The genes are TRBV2 and TRBJ2-7, with 7 bases that match TRBD1. Trimming removed 6 bases from V and 3 bases from J; junction bases left unmatched: 5. The germline gives CDR1 SNHLY, CDR2 FYNNEI. The CDR3 loop spans 13 amino acids. In nucleotides, the CDR3 is TGTGCCAGCAGAGAACAGGGGTTCTACGAGCAGTACTTC. Translating it yields CASREQGFYEQYF.

This clone came up once. The rearrangement joins TRBV5-1 to TRBJ1-2; TRBD1 matches 7 bases. The CDR3 is made up of 14 amino acids. CDR1 is SGHRS, CDR2 YFSETQ, per germline. V trimming: 0 bases; J trimming: 7 bases; junction bases outside the gene matches: 6. The CDR3 loop reads CASSLADRAGGYTF. Written as DNA, the CDR3 is TGCGCCAGCAGCTTGGCCGACAGGGCCGGTGGCTACACCTTC.

This clone appeared a single time. The V call is TRBV7-9, the J call TRBJ1-2, with D unresolved. From germline, CDR1 is SEHNR and CDR2 FQNEAQ (reference sequence). This CDR3 is 13 amino acids long. Deletions cut 5 bases from V and 3 bases from J, with 10 bases between. CDR3 coding DNA: TGTGCCAGCAGCCCCCCAGATGACTATGGCTACACCTTC. It yields the protein CASSPPDDYGYTF.

This chain uses TRBV11-2 with TRBJ2-3; 7 bases are shared with TRBD1. The CDR3 consists of 14 residues. Germline trimming cut 5 bases from V and 5 bases from J; bases unmatched to any gene: 7. Germline values: CDR1 SGHAT, CDR2 FQNNGV. The CDR3 reads CASSPRDSEDTQYF. CDR3 nucleotide sequence: TGTGCCAGCAGCCCCCGGGACAGTGAAGATACGCAGTATTTT.